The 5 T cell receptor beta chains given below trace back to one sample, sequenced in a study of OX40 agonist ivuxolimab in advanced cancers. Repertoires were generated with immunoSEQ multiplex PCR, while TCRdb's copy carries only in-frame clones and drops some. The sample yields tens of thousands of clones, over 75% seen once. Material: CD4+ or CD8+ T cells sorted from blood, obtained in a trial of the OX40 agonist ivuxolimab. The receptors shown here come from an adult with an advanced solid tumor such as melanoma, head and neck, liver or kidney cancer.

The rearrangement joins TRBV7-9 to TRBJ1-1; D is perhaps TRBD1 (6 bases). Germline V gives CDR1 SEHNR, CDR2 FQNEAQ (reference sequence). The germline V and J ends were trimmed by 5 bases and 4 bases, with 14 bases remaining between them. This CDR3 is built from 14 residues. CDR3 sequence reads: CASSLKGGTTEAFF. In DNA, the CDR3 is TGTGCCAGCAGCCTCAAGGGGGGAACCACTGAAGCTTTCTTT.

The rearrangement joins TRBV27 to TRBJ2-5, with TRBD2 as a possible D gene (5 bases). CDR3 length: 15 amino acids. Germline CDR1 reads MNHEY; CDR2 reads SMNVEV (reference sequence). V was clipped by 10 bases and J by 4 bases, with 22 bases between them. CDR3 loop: CATLKALGGGETQYF. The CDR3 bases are TGTGCCACTCTTAAGGCTCTTGGAGGTGGAGAGACCCAGTACTTC.

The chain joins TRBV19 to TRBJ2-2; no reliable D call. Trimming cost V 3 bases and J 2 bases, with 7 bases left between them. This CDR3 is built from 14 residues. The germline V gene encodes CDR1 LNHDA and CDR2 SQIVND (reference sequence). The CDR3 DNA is TGTGCCAGTAGTATGATACAAAACACCGGGGAGCTGTTTTTT. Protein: CASSMIQNTGELFF.

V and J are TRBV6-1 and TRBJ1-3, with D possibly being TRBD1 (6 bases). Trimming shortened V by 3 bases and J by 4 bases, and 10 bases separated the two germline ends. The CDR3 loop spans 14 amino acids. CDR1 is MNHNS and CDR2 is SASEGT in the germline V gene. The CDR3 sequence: CASSEQGNGNTIYF. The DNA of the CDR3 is TGTGCCAGCAGTGAGCAGGGGAACGGAAACACCATATATTTT.

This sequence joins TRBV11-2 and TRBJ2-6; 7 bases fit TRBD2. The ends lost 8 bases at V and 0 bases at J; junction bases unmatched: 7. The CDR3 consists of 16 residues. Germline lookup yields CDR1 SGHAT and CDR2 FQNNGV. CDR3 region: CASRGDLYSGANVLTF. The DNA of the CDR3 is TGTGCCAGCCGGGGGGACCTTTACTCTGGGGCCAACGTCCTGACTTTC. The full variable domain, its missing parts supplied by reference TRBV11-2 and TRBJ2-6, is EAGVAQSPRYKIIEKRQSVAFWCNPISGHATLYWYQQILGQGPKLLIQFQNNGVVDDSQLPKDRFSAERLKGVDSTLKIQPAKLEDSAVYLCASRGDLYSGANVLTFGAGSRLTVL.